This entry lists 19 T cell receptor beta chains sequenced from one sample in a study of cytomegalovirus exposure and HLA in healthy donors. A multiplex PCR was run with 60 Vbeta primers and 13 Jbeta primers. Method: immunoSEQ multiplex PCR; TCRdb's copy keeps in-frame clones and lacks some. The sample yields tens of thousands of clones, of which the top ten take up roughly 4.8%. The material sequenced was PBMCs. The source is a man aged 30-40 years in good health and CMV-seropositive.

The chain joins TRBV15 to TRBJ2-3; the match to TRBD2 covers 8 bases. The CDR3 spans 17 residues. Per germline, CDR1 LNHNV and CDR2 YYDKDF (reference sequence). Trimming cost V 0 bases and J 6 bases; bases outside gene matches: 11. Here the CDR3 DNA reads TGTGCCACCAGCAGAGATCTATACGGGAGGGCCGCGGATACGCAGTATTTT. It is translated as CATSRDLYGRAADTQYF.

The CDR3 loop is CASSLPGTGDTGELFF. The CDR3 DNA reads as TGTGCCAGCAGCCTGCCCGGGACAGGGGACACCGGGGAGCTGTTTTTT. This rearrangement joins TRBV4-2 to TRBJ2-2, with 10 bases matching TRBD1. The CDR3 contains 16 residues. The germline gives CDR1 LGHNA, CDR2 YNFKEQ. V was clipped by 4 bases and J by 3 bases; unmatched bases: 5.

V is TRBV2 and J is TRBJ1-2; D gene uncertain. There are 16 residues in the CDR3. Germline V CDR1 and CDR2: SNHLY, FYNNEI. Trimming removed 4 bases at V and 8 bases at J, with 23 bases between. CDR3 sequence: CASSAAVLGRLLGYTF. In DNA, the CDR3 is TGTGCCAGCAGTGCCGCTGTTCTAGGGAGATTATTAGGCTACACCTTC.

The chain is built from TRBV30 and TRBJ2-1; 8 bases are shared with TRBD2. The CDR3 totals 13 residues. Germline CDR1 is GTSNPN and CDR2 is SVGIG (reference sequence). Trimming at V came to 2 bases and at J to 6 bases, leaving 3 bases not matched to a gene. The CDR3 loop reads CAWSPTSGNEQFF. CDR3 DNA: TGTGCCTGGAGTCCCACTAGCGGCAATGAGCAGTTCTTC.

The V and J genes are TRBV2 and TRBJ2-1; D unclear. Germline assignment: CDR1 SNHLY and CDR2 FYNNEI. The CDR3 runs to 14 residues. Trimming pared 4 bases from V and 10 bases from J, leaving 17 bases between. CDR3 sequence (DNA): TGTGCCAGCAGTGTAGTGGTCACTGCTGTCGAGCAGTTCTTC. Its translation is CASSVVVTAVEQFF. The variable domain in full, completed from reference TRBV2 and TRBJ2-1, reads EPEVTQTPSHQVTQMGQEVILRCVPISNHLYFYWYRQILGQKVEFLVSFYNNEISEKSEIFDDQFSVERPDGSNFTLKIRSTKLEDSAMYFCASSVVVTAVEQFFGPGTRLTVL.

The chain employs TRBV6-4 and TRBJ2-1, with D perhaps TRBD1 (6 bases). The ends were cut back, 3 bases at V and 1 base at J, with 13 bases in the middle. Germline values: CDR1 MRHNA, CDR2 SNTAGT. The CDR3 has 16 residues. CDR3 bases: TGTGCCAGCAGTGAGCAGGGGTGGGGATCCTACAATGAGCAGTTCTTC. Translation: CASSEQGWGSYNEQFF.

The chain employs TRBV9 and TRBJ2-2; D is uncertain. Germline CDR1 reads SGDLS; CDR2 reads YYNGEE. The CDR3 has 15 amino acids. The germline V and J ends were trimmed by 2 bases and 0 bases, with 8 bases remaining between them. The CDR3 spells CASSVTVSNTGELFF. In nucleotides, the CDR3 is TGTGCCAGCAGCGTCACAGTTTCGAACACCGGGGAGCTGTTTTTT.

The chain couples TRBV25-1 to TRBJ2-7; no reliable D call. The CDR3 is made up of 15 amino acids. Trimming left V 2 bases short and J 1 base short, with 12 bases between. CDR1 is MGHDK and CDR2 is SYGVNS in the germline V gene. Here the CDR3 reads CASSEGPASSYEQYF. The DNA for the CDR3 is TGTGCCAGCAGTGAAGGCCCTGCAAGTTCCTACGAGCAGTACTTC.

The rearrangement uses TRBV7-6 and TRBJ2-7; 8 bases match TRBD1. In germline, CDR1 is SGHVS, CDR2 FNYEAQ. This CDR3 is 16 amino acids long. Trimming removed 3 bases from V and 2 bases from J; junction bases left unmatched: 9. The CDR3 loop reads CASSFQQGEVTYEQYF. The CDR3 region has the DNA TGTGCCAGCAGCTTCCAACAGGGGGAGGTGACCTACGAGCAGTACTTC. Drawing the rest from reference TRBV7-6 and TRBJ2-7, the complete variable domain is GAGVSQSPRYKVTKRGQDVALRCDPISGHVSLYWYRQALGQGPEFLTYFNYEAQQDKSGLPNDRFSAERPEGSISTLTIQRTEQRDSAMYRCASSFQQGEVTYEQYFGPGTRLTVT.

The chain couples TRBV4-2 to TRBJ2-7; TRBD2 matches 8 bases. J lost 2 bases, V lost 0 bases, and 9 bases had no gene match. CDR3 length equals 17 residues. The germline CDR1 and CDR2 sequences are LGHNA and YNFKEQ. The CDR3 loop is CASSQEIGGGPTYEQYF. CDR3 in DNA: TGTGCCAGCAGCCAAGAGATCGGCGGGGGGCCTACCTACGAGCAGTACTTC.

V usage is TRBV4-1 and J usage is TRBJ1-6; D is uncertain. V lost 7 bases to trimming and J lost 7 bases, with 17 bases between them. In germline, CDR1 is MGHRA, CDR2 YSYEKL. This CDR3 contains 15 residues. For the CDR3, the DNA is TGCGCCAGCACCTGGCAGGATCTGAGCAATTCACCCCTCCACTTT. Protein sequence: CASTWQDLSNSPLHF.

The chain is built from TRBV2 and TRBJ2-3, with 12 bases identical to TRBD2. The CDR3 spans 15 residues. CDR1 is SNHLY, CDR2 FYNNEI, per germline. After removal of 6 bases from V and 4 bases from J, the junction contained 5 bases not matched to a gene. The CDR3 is CASRDGLAGSDTQYF. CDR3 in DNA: TGTGCCAGCAGGGACGGACTAGCGGGGTCAGATACGCAGTATTTT. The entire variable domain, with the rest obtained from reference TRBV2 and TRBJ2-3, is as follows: EPEVTQTPSHQVTQMGQEVILRCVPISNHLYFYWYRQILGQKVEFLVSFYNNEISEKSEIFDDQFSVERPDGSNFTLKIRSTKLEDSAMYFCASRDGLAGSDTQYFGPGTRLTVL.

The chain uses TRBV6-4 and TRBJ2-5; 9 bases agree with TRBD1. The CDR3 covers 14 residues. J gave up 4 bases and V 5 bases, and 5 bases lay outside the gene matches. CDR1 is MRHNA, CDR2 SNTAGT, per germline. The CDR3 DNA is TGTGCCAGCAGTACAGGGGGCGCGGGAGAGACCCAGTACTTC. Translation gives CASSTGGAGETQYF.

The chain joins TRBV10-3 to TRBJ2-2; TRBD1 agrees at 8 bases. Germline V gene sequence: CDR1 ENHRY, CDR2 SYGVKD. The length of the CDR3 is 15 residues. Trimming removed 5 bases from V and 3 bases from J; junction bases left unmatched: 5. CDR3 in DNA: TGTGCCATCAGTTCGTCGACAGGGGACACCGGGGAGCTGTTTTTT. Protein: CAISSSTGDTGELFF.

The CDR3 nucleotides read TGTGCCAGCAAGGGGACTGGGATCACCGGGGAGCTGTTTTTT. Its protein product is CASKGTGITGELFF. The chain couples TRBV2 to TRBJ2-2; maybe TRBD2 (6 bases). The V gene's germline CDR1 is SNHLY and CDR2 FYNNEI. V was shortened by 7 bases and J by 4 bases, with 13 bases between the two germline ends. The CDR3 covers 14 residues.

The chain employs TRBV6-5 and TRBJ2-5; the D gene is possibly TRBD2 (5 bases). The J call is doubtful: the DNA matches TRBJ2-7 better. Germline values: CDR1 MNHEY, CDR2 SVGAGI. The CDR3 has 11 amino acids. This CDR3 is CASRGRYEQYF. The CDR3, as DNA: TGTGCCAGCCGCGGGCGGTACGAGCAGTACTTC.

CDR3 coding DNA: TGTGCCTGGAGGCATTACAGGACGAACACTGAAGCTTTCTTT. The encoded protein is CAWRHYRTNTEAFF. The chain uses TRBV30 and TRBJ1-1, with D perhaps matching TRBD1 (5 bases). V lost 3 bases, J lost 1 base, and 12 bases lay in between. This CDR3 region has 14 residues. From germline, CDR1 is GTSNPN and CDR2 SVGIG (reference sequence).

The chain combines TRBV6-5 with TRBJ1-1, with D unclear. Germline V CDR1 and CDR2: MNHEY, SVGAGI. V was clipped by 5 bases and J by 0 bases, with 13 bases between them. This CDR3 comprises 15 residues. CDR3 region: CASSRPGKMNTEAFF. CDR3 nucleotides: TGTGCCAGCAGTCGCCCGGGGAAAATGAACACTGAAGCTTTCTTT.

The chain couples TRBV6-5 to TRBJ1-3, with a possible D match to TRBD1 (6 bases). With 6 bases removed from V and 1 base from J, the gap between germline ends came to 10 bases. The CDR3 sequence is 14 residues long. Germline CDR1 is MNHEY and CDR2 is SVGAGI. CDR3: CASRKTGSGNTIYF. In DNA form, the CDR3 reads TGTGCCAGCAGAAAAACAGGGTCTGGAAACACCATATATTTT.